This T cell receptor beta chain comes out of a study of T cells in Graves' hyperthyroidism and ophthalmopathy. Broader study findings: The model identified upcoming ophthalmopathy a median 6.5 months ahead of onset. Stable hyperthyroidism was told apart from ophthalmopathy by a model built on 13 V-J features.

This clonotype has only a few counts. The antigen is unknown. The investigators amplified TCR beta CDR3 regions from RNA transcripts. The HTBI primer set was used in a first-round RT-PCR of the TCR CDR3. One entry per CDR3 protein, called by TCRdb with MiXCR from the multiplex PCR reads. Among 350,000 or so distinct CDR3 sequences listed, 15% to 20% were seen once. Using more than 7.5 ml of fresh peripheral blood, PBMCs were prepared. This TCR derives from a woman in her 40s with Graves' ophthalmopathy. The material sequenced was blood.

CDR3 nucleotides: TGTGCCAGCAGCTTAGTCGCAGGAGGGAACACTGAAGCTTTCTTT. Translation: CASSLVAGGNTEAFF. The rearrangement joins TRBV11-2 to TRBJ1-1; no clear D. Trimming took 1 base from V and 1 from J, leaving 10 bases between them. The germline gives CDR1 SGHAT, CDR2 FQNNGV. The CDR3 sequence is 15 residues long.